The clone carrying this T cell receptor (beta chain) was recorded at least ten times. What it recognizes is unknown. These data originate in a study of T-cell reconstitution after alpha-beta-depleted transplantation in children. Study conclusions and caveats: Newly produced T cells mostly provided counts and TCRbeta diversity after one year, as hyperexpanded clones declined.

The V end was cut by 4 bases, the J end by 7 bases, with 14 bases between. CDR3 length: 13 residues. Germline-derived CDR1 and CDR2 are LGHDT and YNNKEL (reference sequence). During its preparation, the TCRbeta library received unique molecular identifiers. TCRdb re-derived calls from the PCR reads in MiXCR, one entry per CDR3 protein. The sample consists of about 280,000 distinct CDR3 sequences, more than 9% of them appearing once. The chain has TRBV3-1 and TRBJ2-7; D might be TRBD2 (6 bases). This receptor was taken from a male patient between 2 and 10 years old who had a stem cell transplant for chronic granulomatous disease, so the T cells may come from the graft donor. Material: peripheral blood, obtained 180 days after TCRalphabeta/CD19-depleted stem cell transplant. CDR3 in DNA: TGTGCCAGCAGCCGATCTAGCGCTCAAGAGCAGTACTTC. Translating gives CASSRSSAQEQYF.